The rows below give T cell receptor beta chains drawn from one sample of a study of T-cell memory formation after mild COVID-19. TCRdb called the 5' RACE reads again in MiXCR, with one record for every CDR3 protein. The sample contains 340,000 or so distinct CDR3 sequences, 10% to 15% of which appear only once. Sequencing was carried out using PBMCs or a T cell subset sorted from them (not recorded which). All receptors derive from a man younger than 35 who had mild COVID-19 (a few samples of this study predate the infection). Cell type and time point are not known. CDR3s include the opening cysteine and the closing phenylalanine or tryptophan. The order of the fields is J gene, V gene, D gene, clone size, CDR3 DNA, CDR3 protein. The D gene is left open where the match is weak. Some rows mark clone size as missing; the rest say once, few, many or name a class of expanded clone.

j_call: TRBJ1-5; v_call: TRBV12-3/TRBV12-4; d_call: NA; clone_size: few; cdr3_nt: TGTGCCAGCAGTTCTGCCACAGCAAATCAGCCCCAGCATTTT; cdr3_aa: CASSSATANQPQHF
j_call: TRBJ1-1; v_call: TRBV7-9; d_call: TRBD1; clone_size: many; cdr3_nt: TGTGCCAGCAGCCATGACAGGGGGTCTGAAGCTTTCTTT; cdr3_aa: CASSHDRGSEAFF
j_call: TRBJ1-3; v_call: TRBV6-2/TRBV6-3; d_call: NA; clone_size: few; cdr3_nt: TGTGCCAGCACGAGGAGTAGCTCTGGAAACACCATATATTTT; cdr3_aa: CASTRSSSGNTIYF
j_call: TRBJ1-6; v_call: TRBV12-3/TRBV12-4; d_call: NA; clone_size: many; cdr3_nt: TGTGCCAGCCAGTCGGGGGTAAATTCACCCCTCCACTTT; cdr3_aa: CASQSGVNSPLHF
j_call: TRBJ1-2; v_call: TRBV9; d_call: TRBD1; clone_size: NA; cdr3_nt: TGTGCCAGCAGCTCCCGAGGGGGAGAGGGGGCGAATGGCTACACCTTC; cdr3_aa: CASSSRGGEGANGYTF
j_call: TRBJ2-4; v_call: TRBV9; d_call: TRBD2; clone_size: NA; cdr3_nt: TGTGCCAGCAGCGTAGAGCCGGGAGGAGGGAGAAACATTCAGTACTTC; cdr3_aa: CASSVEPGGGRNIQYF
j_call: TRBJ1-3; v_call: TRBV13; d_call: NA; clone_size: NA; cdr3_nt: TGTGCCAGCAGCTTAAGACACACCATATATTTT; cdr3_aa: CASSLRHTIYF
j_call: TRBJ2-6; v_call: TRBV12-3/TRBV12-4; d_call: NA; clone_size: many; cdr3_nt: TGTGCCAGCAGCCCTCAGGGTACTGGGGCCAACGTCCTGACTTTC; cdr3_aa: CASSPQGTGANVLTF
j_call: TRBJ1-4; v_call: TRBV20-1; d_call: NA; clone_size: few; cdr3_nt: TGCAGTGCTAGAGGGGCAGGGTTGGATGAAAAACTGTTTTTT; cdr3_aa: CSARGAGLDEKLFF
j_call: TRBJ2-3; v_call: TRBV12-3/TRBV12-4; d_call: NA; clone_size: NA; cdr3_nt: TGTGCCAGCAGATCGAGCACAGATACGCAGTATTTT; cdr3_aa: CASRSSTDTQYF
j_call: TRBJ1-1; v_call: TRBV2; d_call: TRBD1; clone_size: NA; cdr3_nt: TGTGCCAGCAGGCAGGGTCGTGGGCGACAGGGTGAAGCTTTCTTT; cdr3_aa: CASRQGRGRQGEAFF
j_call: TRBJ2-5; v_call: TRBV7-2; d_call: NA; clone_size: many; cdr3_nt: TGTGCCAGCAGTTTTCAGGGGAGAGAGACCCAGTACTTC; cdr3_aa: CASSFQGRETQYF
j_call: TRBJ1-2; v_call: TRBV4-1; d_call: TRBD1; clone_size: many; cdr3_nt: TGCGCCAGCAGCCCAGATGGAGGACAGGGTGCTCTCCATGGCTACACCTTC; cdr3_aa: CASSPDGGQGALHGYTF
j_call: TRBJ2-7; v_call: TRBV4-2; d_call: NA; clone_size: NA; cdr3_nt: TGTGCCAGCAGCCAAGCACCGGCTCTGGGTGAGCAGTACTTC; cdr3_aa: CASSQAPALGEQYF
j_call: TRBJ2-3; v_call: TRBV6-2/TRBV6-3; d_call: NA; clone_size: few; cdr3_nt: TGTGCCAGCAGTTACTACGTCGGGGGACGGAATCGAGATACGCAGTATTTT; cdr3_aa: CASSYYVGGRNRDTQYF
j_call: TRBJ1-2; v_call: TRBV5-1; d_call: NA; clone_size: NA; cdr3_nt: TGCGCCAGCAGCTTGGCGGACAGCGGCTATGGCTACACCTTC; cdr3_aa: CASSLADSGYGYTF
j_call: TRBJ1-6; v_call: TRBV7-9; d_call: NA; clone_size: few; cdr3_nt: TGTGCCAGCAGCCCAACGGGGGGTTCACCCCTCCACTTT; cdr3_aa: CASSPTGGSPLHF
j_call: TRBJ2-3; v_call: TRBV7-3; d_call: TRBD1; clone_size: NA; cdr3_nt: TGTGCCAGCAGCTTAATGGGGACAGGGTCAGATACGCAGTATTTT; cdr3_aa: CASSLMGTGSDTQYF
j_call: TRBJ2-1; v_call: TRBV12-5; d_call: NA; clone_size: few; cdr3_nt: TGTGCTAGTGGCAACAGGGACCCTGAGCAGTTCTTC; cdr3_aa: CASGNRDPEQFF
j_call: TRBJ1-6; v_call: TRBV6-5; d_call: NA; clone_size: NA; cdr3_nt: TGTGCCAGCAGCTACATACAGGGATTAGATTCACCCCTCCACTTT; cdr3_aa: CASSYIQGLDSPLHF
j_call: TRBJ2-3; v_call: TRBV11-2; d_call: NA; clone_size: many; cdr3_nt: TGTGCCAGCAGCGGAACAGGGGAGGTAGATACGCAGTATTTT; cdr3_aa: CASSGTGEVDTQYF
j_call: TRBJ2-1; v_call: TRBV9; d_call: TRBD2; clone_size: NA; cdr3_nt: TGTGCCAGCAGCGTAGGTTCGCGGGTGGGACTAGCGGGGGCTGGGGAGCAGTTCTTC; cdr3_aa: CASSVGSRVGLAGAGEQFF
j_call: TRBJ2-1; v_call: TRBV12-5; d_call: NA; clone_size: once; cdr3_nt: TGTGCTAGTGGGGCCGGGGATACCAATGAGCAGTTCTTC; cdr3_aa: CASGAGDTNEQFF
j_call: TRBJ2-1; v_call: TRBV10-3; d_call: TRBD1; clone_size: NA; cdr3_nt: TGTGCCACTGGGGCCGGGACAGGGGAGTTCTTC; cdr3_aa: CATGAGTGEFF
j_call: TRBJ2-2; v_call: TRBV20-1; d_call: NA; clone_size: NA; cdr3_nt: TGCAGTGCCCCGGACTTAAGTTCCACCGGGGAGCTGTTTTTT; cdr3_aa: CSAPDLSSTGELFF
j_call: TRBJ2-7; v_call: TRBV7-6; d_call: TRBD1; clone_size: many; cdr3_nt: TGTGCCAGCAGCTTAGCCGGACAGGACTCCTACGAGCAGTACTTC; cdr3_aa: CASSLAGQDSYEQYF
j_call: TRBJ2-3; v_call: TRBV7-6; d_call: NA; clone_size: NA; cdr3_nt: TGTGCCAGCAGCTTGAACGACGCAGATACGCAGTATTTT; cdr3_aa: CASSLNDADTQYF